Reported below is one TCR beta chain. The repertoire was sequenced with immunoSEQ multiplex PCR; TCRdb's copy has only in-frame clones and lacks some. The sample yields about 180,000 clones, more than 75% seen once. The source of the sample is a study of cytomegalovirus exposure and HLA in healthy donors. A roughly 120-subject validation cohort, separate from the roughly 670-subject first cohort, supplied the donors. The sample consisted of PBMCs. This TCR came from a man between 18 and 29 years old in good health and CMV-seropositive.

CDR3 region: CASSPGLGNTGELFF. The CDR3, as DNA: TGTGCCAGCTCACCAGGACTAGGGAACACCGGGGAGCTGTTTTTT. V usage is TRBV18 and J usage is TRBJ2-2; 7 positions match TRBD2. Germline CDR1 and CDR2: KGHSH and LQKENI. With 2 bases clipped from V and 1 base from J, the junction kept 1 base outside the gene matches. The CDR3 covers 15 residues.